This entry lists 21 T cell receptor beta chains sequenced from one sample in a study of graft-versus-host responses after intestinal transplantation. TCRdb's table, derived via immunoSEQ multiplex PCR, lists solely in-frame clones and lacks some. This table has fewer than 150,000 clones, approximately 90% appearing once. No antigen has been identified for these receptors. Sample: unstimulated CD4+ T cells sorted from spleen or lymph node cells, taken before intestinal transplant. Receptors originate from a human donor who received an intestinal transplant.

The V call is TRBV6-5, the J call TRBJ1-2; no clear D gene. CDR3 length: 15 residues. The germline V gene has CDR1 MNHEY and CDR2 SVGAGI. The germline V and J ends were trimmed by 3 bases and 3 bases, with 14 bases remaining between them. CDR3 DNA sequence: TGTGCCAGCAGTTATTCCCCTAAGGCAGACTATGGCTACACCTTC. Translating it yields CASSYSPKADYGYTF.

The chain combines TRBV25-1 with TRBJ2-1; D possibly corresponds to TRBD2 (5 bases). The germline V and J ends were trimmed by 7 bases and 5 bases, with 9 bases remaining between them. This CDR3 is 12 amino acids long. Germline loops: CDR1 MGHDK, CDR2 SYGVNS. The CDR3 region has the DNA TGTGCCAGCAATACTAGAAACAATGAGCAGTTCTTC. It translates to CASNTRNNEQFF.

The chain links TRBV10-1 to TRBJ1-1; 8 nucleotides match TRBD1. V dropped 0 bases and J dropped 11; count of bases not matched to a gene: 8. This CDR3 is 14 amino acids long. Per germline, CDR1 WNHNN and CDR2 SYGVQD (reference sequence). CDR3 in amino acids: CASSESDRGKMAFF. The CDR3 coding sequence is TGCGCCAGCAGTGAGTCAGACAGGGGAAAGATGGCTTTCTTT.

The chain uses TRBV9 and TRBJ1-6, with D tentatively TRBD1 (6 bases). The CDR3 totals 15 residues. CDR1 and CDR2 (germline): SGDLS, YYNGEE. V lost 3 bases to trimming and J lost 8 bases, with 15 bases between them. The CDR3 DNA reads TGTGCCAGCAGCGCGGTCGGACAGAGCTATTCACCCCTCCACTTT. Translated, it gives CASSAVGQSYSPLHF.

The chain uses TRBV18 and TRBJ2-5; the D gene is possibly TRBD1 (6 bases). This CDR3 is 14 amino acids long. In germline, CDR1 is KGHSH, CDR2 LQKENI. The V end lost 4 bases, the J end lost 1 base, and 10 bases lay between the germline ends. The DNA for the CDR3 is TGTGCCAGCTCACAGGGACATTCCCAAGAGACCCAGTACTTC. Its translation: CASSQGHSQETQYF.

V gene TRBV5-5 combines with J gene TRBJ1-2, with a tentative D call TRBD1 (5 bases). Trimming took off 4 bases at V and 3 bases at J, with 16 bases between the two ends. Germline V CDR1 and CDR2: SGHKS, YYEKEE (reference sequence). CDR3 length: 15 amino acids. CDR3 sequence reads: CASSLAGDGYYGYTF. The CDR3 coding sequence is TGTGCCAGCAGCCTAGCGGGGGACGGTTACTATGGCTACACCTTC.

This sequence joins TRBV27 and TRBJ1-2; 9 bases line up with TRBD1. Per germline, CDR1 MNHEY and CDR2 SMNVEV (reference sequence). J was trimmed by 8 bases and V by 6 bases; bases with no gene match: 10. The CDR3 covers 14 residues. The CDR3 coding sequence is TGTGCCAGCAGATGGACAGGGGAGATTGGCGGCTACACCTTC. It translates to CASRWTGEIGGYTF.

This clone appeared once. The chain carries TRBV9 and TRBJ2-2; D unclear. This CDR3 is 14 amino acids long. Germline V gene data show CDR1 as SGDLS and CDR2 as YYNGEE. Trimming left V 0 bases short and J 4 bases short, with 7 bases between. The CDR3 nucleotides read TGTGCCAGCAGCGTAGCTACGAGCACCGGGGAGCTGTTTTTT. It is translated as CASSVATSTGELFF.

This chain uses TRBV2 with TRBJ2-7; tentatively, D is TRBD2 (5 bases). Germline V gene data show CDR1 as SNHLY and CDR2 as FYNNEI. Trimming took 8 bases from V and 3 from J, leaving 8 bases between them. This CDR3 has 11 residues. CDR3 in DNA: TGTGCCAGCGTAGAGGGCTACGAGCAGTACTTC. Encoded protein: CASVEGYEQYF.

This clone came up a few times. The rearrangement links TRBV7-2 to TRBJ1-2; 8 positions agree with TRBD1. The CDR3 spans 16 residues. V lost 5 bases, J lost 8 bases, and 16 bases stayed unmatched. The germline CDR1 and CDR2 sequences are SGHTA and FQGNSA. CDR3 sequence: CASSQPVGQAPEGYTF. The DNA of the CDR3 is TGTGCCAGCAGCCAACCCGTGGGACAGGCCCCAGAGGGCTACACCTTC.

This chain uses TRBV19 with TRBJ2-1; perhaps TRBD1 as D (6 bases). Germline lookup yields CDR1 LNHDA and CDR2 SQIVND (reference sequence). This CDR3 is built from 15 residues. The ends were cut back, 5 bases at V and 5 bases at J, with 16 bases in the middle. CDR3 loop: CASSPSGTINNEQFF. The CDR3 DNA is TGTGCCAGTAGTCCCTCCGGGACAATAAACAATGAGCAGTTCTTC.

For the CDR3, the DNA is TGTGCCAGCACCAAAGCAAGCGGCCTCACAGATACGCAGTATTTT. Amino acids: CASTKASGLTDTQYF. The genes are TRBV11-2 and TRBJ2-3, with TRBD2 as a possible D gene (5 bases). The CDR3 spans 15 residues. Germline CDR1 is SGHAT and CDR2 is FQNNGV. V was trimmed by 7 bases and J by 2 bases, leaving 16 bases between them. Drawing the rest from reference TRBV11-2 and TRBJ2-3, the complete variable domain is EAGVAQSPRYKIIEKRQSVAFWCNPISGHATLYWYQQILGQGPKLLIQFQNNGVVDDSQLPKDRFSAERLKGVDSTLKIQPAKLEDSAVYLCASTKASGLTDTQYFGPGTRLTVL.

J is TRBJ1-2 and V is TRBV6-1, with D perhaps TRBD1 (6 bases). This CDR3 is built from 13 residues. Deletions cut 5 bases from V and 5 bases from J, with 12 bases between. Germline values: CDR1 MNHNS, CDR2 SASEGT. CDR3 sequence reads: CASSSLDSYGYTF. In DNA, the CDR3 is TGTGCCAGCAGTTCTTTGGACAGTTATGGCTACACCTTC.

This rearrangement joins TRBV5-6 to TRBJ1-1; no reliable D call. This CDR3 contains 15 residues. V was pared by 5 bases and J by 1 base, with 15 bases between. The germline gives CDR1 SGHDT, CDR2 YYEEEE. The CDR3 reads CASRTGPNTNTEAFF. The CDR3 DNA reads TGTGCCAGCAGGACCGGTCCCAATACGAACACTGAAGCTTTCTTT.

CDR3 region: CASSLNRGYGYTF. CDR3 bases: TGTGCCAGCAGCTTGAATCGCGGGTATGGCTACACCTTC. This sequence joins TRBV5-4 and TRBJ1-2; the D is unclear. CDR1 is SGHNT and CDR2 is YYREEE in the germline V gene (reference sequence). Deletions cut 1 base from V and 5 bases from J, with 9 bases between. CDR3 length: 13 amino acids.

The chain uses TRBV19 and TRBJ1-2; no firm D call. CDR1 and CDR2 (germline): LNHDA, SQIVND (reference sequence). There are 14 residues in the CDR3. V was cut by 6 bases and J by 8 bases, with 19 bases left in between. CDR3 in amino acids: CASSHVADAQGYTF. DNA of the CDR3: TGTGCCAGTAGCCATGTGGCGGACGCACAAGGCTACACCTTC.

The rearrangement links TRBV5-4 to TRBJ2-3; D is perhaps TRBD1 (5 bases). CDR3 length equals 17 residues. Germline values: CDR1 SGHNT, CDR2 YYREEE (reference sequence). V lost 1 base to trimming and J lost 0 bases, with 15 bases between them. This chain's CDR3 is CASSLKMSTASTDTQYF. The CDR3 coding sequence is TGTGCCAGCAGCTTGAAGATGTCGACAGCTAGCACAGATACGCAGTATTTT.

The J gene is TRBJ1-1, the V gene TRBV19; TRBD1 might be the D (5 bases). This CDR3 contains 15 residues. V lost 3 bases and J 5 bases, leaving 16 bases between the germline ends. Germline V CDR1 and CDR2: LNHDA, SQIVND (reference sequence). The CDR3 nucleotides read TGTGCCAGTAGTATTCAGGGAGTGCTGGGAACTGAAGCTTTCTTT. Its protein product is CASSIQGVLGTEAFF.

The chain joins TRBV6-1 to TRBJ2-1; D is perhaps TRBD1 (6 bases). CDR1 and CDR2 (germline): MNHNS, SASEGT. The CDR3 contains 16 residues. Deletions cut 1 base from V and 8 bases from J, with 18 bases between. The CDR3 is CASSEVLLTGRHEQFF. CDR3 DNA: TGTGCCAGCAGTGAAGTTCTACTAACAGGGCGGCATGAGCAGTTCTTC.

The chain uses TRBV5-1 and TRBJ2-2; TRBD1 or TRBD2 may be the D gene (6 bases each). Germline V gene sequence: CDR1 SGHRS, CDR2 YFSETQ. V shed 3 bases and J shed 2 bases, with 17 bases lying between them. CDR3 size: 17 residues. For the CDR3, the DNA is TGCGCCAGCAGCTCTAATGTGAGGGGGGCTAACACCGGGGAGCTGTTTTTT. Amino acid sequence: CASSSNVRGANTGELFF.

The chain couples TRBV6-5 to TRBJ2-3; D remains ambiguous. Germline assignment: CDR1 MNHEY and CDR2 SVGAGI. The CDR3 is 15 residues long. The germline V and J ends were trimmed by 2 bases and 4 bases, with 13 bases remaining between them. CDR3 bases: TGTGCCAGCAGTTACGGCCGAGCCCGTTCAGATACGCAGTATTTT. Its translation is CASSYGRARSDTQYF.